This T cell receptor beta chain was captured by sequencing in a study of PD-1 blockade in classical Hodgkin lymphoma. Across the whole study: It was nivolumab at 3 mg/kg, given intravenously every 2 weeks, that patients received. Study results and caveats: Compared with healthy donors, newly diagnosed patients reportedly showed lower baseline TCR diversity. Complete responders matched newly diagnosed patients in baseline diversity.

On this clone: Its antigen is still unknown.

Sequenced by immunoSEQ multiplex PCR; TCRdb stores in-frame clones only, minus some. The repertoire holds 25,000 to 30,000 clones, with over 65% as singletons. CDR3 size: 16 residues. Germline assignment: CDR1 LGHNA and CDR2 YSLEER. Unmatched junction bases numbered 6, after V lost 1 base and J lost 3 bases. All patients relapsed after autologous stem cell transplantation, and brentuximab vedotin exposure varied. Magnetic negative selection was used to purify CD4+ T cells from PBMCs that had been thawed. The V gene is TRBV4-3, the J gene TRBJ2-3; TRBD2 aligns across 8 bases. This receptor was taken from a human donor with classical Hodgkin lymphoma. The material was CD4+ T cells from blood, obtained at baseline. The CDR3 spells CASSQVTGGLTDTQYF. The CDR3 DNA reads as TGCGCCAGCAGCCAAGTCACGGGGGGGCTAACAGATACGCAGTATTTT.